This is a list of T cell receptor beta chains from one sample in a study of blood T cell repertoires in COVID-19. Here immunoSEQ multiplex PCR was the method, and the copy in TCRdb shows in-frame clones only, minus some. Among around 430,000 clones, around 88% were seen once, and the ten largest hold around 12%. Sequencing used peripheral blood. These receptors were obtained from a woman in her fifties or sixties with COVID-19, enrolled during active disease. Both conserved end residues are trimmed from each CDR3.

v_call cdr3_aa
TRBV4-2 ASSQGLQHTGELF
TRBV21-1 ASTLCGGGVSNQPQH
TRBV6-2/TRBV6-3 ASSSRRTGNGYT
TRBV4-1 ASSAMEQAFNTGELF
TRBV11-2 ASEGQSYEQY
TRBV6-5 ASMKAGYTDTQY
TRBV19 ASSPAAGTYEQY
TRBV9 ASTGTGGGTEAF
TRBV19 ASSIRDRKYEQY
TRBV4-2 ASSQDPSHYGYT
TRBV19 ASSIRGIEAF
TRBV19 ASSIQTENYGYT
TRBV7-9 ASSLGTSQDEQF
TRBV13 ASSLGRTGGDGYT
TRBV25-1 ASSPFGRDYGYT
TRBV4-1 ASSLRRLAGKETQY
TRBV7-9 ASSLTGLNYGYT
TRBV6-1 ASSETRQRDTEAF
TRBV19 ASSIDRANYGYT
TRBV5-6 ASSLARLASYEQY
TRBV7-9 ASSLTGGHEQF
TRBV6-6 ASSYVRGSNQPQH